Here is one TCR beta chain with its context. It has no known antigen specificity. Base qualities were left out, and no much larger clone turns up one base away. TCRbeta CDR3 regions were amplified from genomic DNA by means of the immunoSEQ Assay, a bias-controlled multiplex PCR. Per the original workflow: The number of nucleated cells in each sample was estimated from the amplification of reference gene primers within the assay. Sequence reads were collapsed and filtered to measure the absolute abundance of every unique TCRbeta CDR3 rearrangement. For each sample, productive Simpson clonality was calculated as the square root of Simpson's diversity index across productive rearrangements. TCRdb took this table from immuneACCESS and kept in-frame rearrangements with V and J called. Such tables lack part of the clones; where checked against another copy, unresolved V genes explain under half of the gap, and the rest is unexplained. The V and J calls and clone size come from that table; D and trimming were worked out from the DNA. The sample table contains roughly 250,000 clones; only one count was recorded for more than 65% of them. The top ten clones comprise approximately 4% of the sample.

Each collaborating institution followed its own protocols to collect whole blood in K2EDTA tubes. Collaborator samples were shipped for TCRbeta analysis as frozen whole blood, isolated PBMCs, or DNA extracted from either sample type. The data were obtained in a study of blood T cell repertoires in COVID-19 (dated by TCRdb to 2018 to 2020). General notes on the study: Samples covering the acute and convalescent phases of COVID-19 were provided by collaborators in the United States, Italy and Spain. The repertoires were made available in a free public database intended to serve as a resource for research on the immune response to SARS-CoV-2. Subjects who had been exposed to COVID-19, were actively infected with it, or had recovered from it provided the deeply sampled blood TCRbeta repertoires that made up the dataset. The prospective study material was composed of cDNA or gDNA derived from T cells, B-cell-depleted T cells, or PBMCs. The samples were drawn from two sources: the first 160 participants of the ongoing ImmuneRACE study, and 950 to 1,500 subjects contributed by 6 global collaborators. A de-identified subject ID, COVID-19 status, age in years and sex were almost always included in the sample metadata. Where available, HLA class I and class II types were obtained from metadata supplied by the sample provider rather than from assay-based typing. Summary of the overall study and its limitations: How much clinical and demographic metadata was included differed by source and by participant, and the metadata was provided uncurated.

Sequencing input: peripheral blood. The sequence derives from a woman in her 40s with active or convalescent COVID-19.

The DNA reads TGTGCCAGCAGCTTGGGGGGGGCGGGGGCCAACGAGCAGTACGTC. Protein translation: CASSLGGAGANEQYV. The rearranged segments are TRBV5-4 and TRBJ2-7; the D gene is perhaps TRBD2, on 7 matching bases. The cysteine opens and the valine closes a CDR3 of 15 amino acids. Of all the DNA, just the CDR3 is kept, 45 bases in frame from base 1. CDR1 and CDR2, per the germline V gene (reference sequence), are SGHNT and YYREEE. Relative to germline, V is 0 bases shorter and J is 5 bases shorter, with 15 bases between their ends.